These 27 T cell receptor beta chains came from one sample sequenced in a study of shared clonotypes between healthy human individuals. The protocol was immunoSEQ multiplex PCR, while the TCRdb copy is restricted to in-frame clones and leaves out a portion. The sample yields over a million clones, roughly 98.5% seen once. Material: naive CD4+ T cells sorted from blood. Subset: CD45RA+ positively selected. These receptors were taken from a man in his thirties or forties in good health.

Turning to this clone: Other DNA sequences from this sample encode an identical CDR3 as well. The chain recombines TRBV5-1 with TRBJ2-1; D remains ambiguous. With 5 bases removed from V and 8 bases from J, the gap between germline ends came to 8 bases. Germline CDR1 SGHRS, CDR2 YFSETQ. The CDR3 has 11 residues. The CDR3 coding sequence is TGCGCCAGCAGTTTTTCGGATGAGCAGTTCTTC. Encoded protein: CASSFSDEQFF.

This clone was observed once. The chain carries TRBV11-2 and TRBJ2-7; D not certain. The CDR3 totals 11 residues. Trimming stripped 3 bases from V and 6 bases from J, with 6 bases between. Germline V gene data show CDR1 as SGHAT and CDR2 as FQNNGV. CDR3 DNA: TGTGCCAGCAGCTTGGGGATCGAGCAGTACTTC. Translating it yields CASSLGIEQYF.

V gene TRBV2 combines with J gene TRBJ1-4, with D unresolved. CDR3 length equals 19 residues. The ends were cut back, 4 bases at V and 0 bases at J, with 21 bases in the middle. Per the germline V gene, CDR1 is SNHLY and CDR2 is FYNNEI. CDR3 sequence: CASSVSRAGLNATNEKLFF. The CDR3, as DNA: TGTGCCAGCAGTGTGTCCCGGGCAGGACTCAACGCAACTAATGAAAAACTGTTTTTT.

The V call is TRBV18, the J call TRBJ2-3; TRBD1 is a possible D gene (5 bases). CDR3 length: 15 residues. CDR1 KGHSH and CDR2 LQKENI come from the germline V gene. The V and J ends lost 3 bases and 0 bases respectively, with 10 bases between them. CDR3 residues: CASSPRQISTDTQYF. The CDR3 DNA reads as TGTGCCAGCTCACCTCGACAGATTAGCACAGATACGCAGTATTTT. Together with reference TRBV18 and TRBJ2-3, the CDR3 gives the full variable domain: NAGVMQNPRHLVRRRGQEARLRCSPMKGHSHVYWYRQLPEEGLKFMVYLQKENIIDESGMPKERFSAEFPKEGPSILRIQQVVRGDSAAYFCASSPRQISTDTQYFGPGTRLTVL.

The chain employs TRBV5-6 and TRBJ1-2; tentative D call: TRBD1 (6 bases). Germline assignment: CDR1 SGHDT and CDR2 YYEEEE. V was pared by 3 bases and J by 6 bases, with 12 bases between. This CDR3 has 13 residues. The DNA for the CDR3 is TGTGCCAGCAGCTCCGGTAACAGGGATGGCTACACCTTC. This translates into CASSSGNRDGYTF.

V is TRBV7-9 and J is TRBJ2-7; 7 bases are a match to TRBD2. This CDR3 region has 15 residues. CDR1 SEHNR and CDR2 FQNEAQ come from the germline V gene (reference sequence). V shed 2 bases and J 3 bases; nucleotides not matched to a gene: 7. The chain's CDR3 is CASSLKSGGSYEQYF. As DNA, the CDR3 is TGTGCCAGCAGCTTAAAGAGTGGCGGGAGCTACGAGCAGTACTTC.

The gene calls are TRBV18 and TRBJ2-5; D perhaps matches TRBD2 (5 bases). Germline CDR1 reads KGHSH; CDR2 reads LQKENI. The CDR3 is 13 amino acids. The V and J ends lost 4 bases and 3 bases respectively, with 9 bases between them. CDR3 residues: CASSRSGEETQYF. The CDR3 DNA reads as TGTGCCAGCTCACGGTCCGGGGAAGAGACCCAGTACTTC. Based on the CDR3 plus reference TRBV18 and TRBJ2-5, the full variable domain is NAGVMQNPRHLVRRRGQEARLRCSPMKGHSHVYWYRQLPEEGLKFMVYLQKENIIDESGMPKERFSAEFPKEGPSILRIQQVVRGDSAAYFCASSRSGEETQYFGPGTRLLVL.

This chain joins TRBV4-3 and TRBJ2-1; no reliable D call. CDR3 length equals 14 residues. V lost 1 base and J lost 3, with 7 bases in between. CDR1 and CDR2 from the germline V gene are LGHNA and YSLEER. The CDR3 region has the DNA TGCGCCAGCAGCCAAGTGCCAGGCTACAATGAGCAGTTCTTC. This translates into CASSQVPGYNEQFF.

This chain connects TRBV5-1 to TRBJ2-1, with a weak D call TRBD1 (6 bases). This CDR3 has 15 residues. Germline values: CDR1 SGHRS, CDR2 YFSETQ. Trimming pared 0 bases from V and 8 bases from J, leaving 15 bases between. CDR3 sequence: CASSLEGSGDDEQFF. The CDR3 DNA follows: TGCGCCAGCAGCTTGGAAGGATCAGGGGATGATGAGCAGTTCTTC.

The gene calls are TRBV5-5 and TRBJ1-3; D ambiguous. CDR3 size: 14 residues. Germline CDR1 reads SGHKS; CDR2 reads YYEKEE (reference sequence). The V and J ends lost 1 base and 2 bases respectively, with 7 bases between them. The CDR3 nucleotides read TGTGCCAGCAGCTTGAAGGCCCCTGGAAACACCATATATTTT. As protein: CASSLKAPGNTIYF. The full variable domain, completed using reference TRBV5-5 and TRBJ1-3, is DAGVTQSPTHLIKTRGQQVTLRCSPISGHKSVSWYQQVLGQGPQFIFQYYEKEERGRGNFPDRFSARQFPNYSSELNVNALLLGDSALYLCASSLKAPGNTIYFGEGSWLTVV.

The rearrangement uses TRBV6-5 and TRBJ1-1; a weak D match, TRBD1 (5 bases). Trimming took off 2 bases at V and 8 bases at J, with 12 bases between the two ends. The length of the CDR3 is 13 residues. CDR1 is MNHEY, CDR2 SVGAGI, per germline. CDR3 DNA sequence: TGTGCCAGCAGTTACGGGACCTACAACGAAGCTTTCTTT. Translated, it gives CASSYGTYNEAFF.

The chain uses TRBV7-9 and TRBJ2-1; a possible D gene is TRBD1 (6 bases). The V gene's germline CDR1 is SEHNR and CDR2 FQNEAQ (reference sequence). The CDR3 is 13 residues long. V lost 3 bases and J 13 bases, leaving 16 bases between the germline ends. CDR3 residues: CASSFGQPFGQFF. In DNA, the CDR3 is TGTGCCAGCAGCTTTGGACAGCCCTTTGGACAGTTCTTC.

CDR3 protein: CASSMQGLHTEAFF. In DNA form, the CDR3 reads TGTGCCAGCAGCATGCAGGGGCTCCACACTGAAGCTTTCTTT. This chain uses TRBV7-6 with TRBJ1-1; tentatively, D is TRBD1 (6 bases). CDR3 length equals 14 residues. Trimming stripped 5 bases from V and 3 bases from J, with 13 bases between. CDR1 and CDR2 (germline): SGHVS, FNYEAQ.

The V call is TRBV4-3, the J call TRBJ2-1, with D perhaps matching TRBD2 (6 bases). Trimming removed 1 base at V and 9 bases at J, with 10 bases between. This CDR3 has 13 residues. CDR1 is LGHNA, CDR2 YSLEER, per germline. This CDR3 reads CASSQGLVGEQFF. The CDR3 DNA follows: TGCGCCAGCAGCCAAGGACTAGTGGGTGAGCAGTTCTTC.

The V call is TRBV18, the J call TRBJ1-1; no reliable D call. This CDR3 is built from 12 residues. Between the trimmed V and J ends, which lost 3 bases and 11 bases, there was a span of 13 bases. Looked up from germline, CDR1 is KGHSH and CDR2 is LQKENI. CDR3 nucleotide sequence: TGTGCCAGCTCACCGCTAGAGGGATTGGCTTTCTTT. Translated: CASSPLEGLAFF. Using reference TRBV18 and TRBJ1-1 for the parts outside the CDR3, the full variable domain is NAGVMQNPRHLVRRRGQEARLRCSPMKGHSHVYWYRQLPEEGLKFMVYLQKENIIDESGMPKERFSAEFPKEGPSILRIQQVVRGDSAAYFCASSPLEGLAFFGQGTRLTVV.

The chain joins TRBV18 to TRBJ2-7; 9 bases line up with TRBD1. The CDR3 spans 17 residues. After removal of 0 bases from V and 3 bases from J, the junction contained 9 bases not matched to a gene. CDR1 is KGHSH and CDR2 is LQKENI in the germline V gene. CDR3 sequence reads: CASSPPKPGQGDYEQYF. The CDR3 DNA is TGTGCCAGCTCACCACCTAAGCCGGGACAGGGAGACTACGAGCAGTACTTC.

V and J are TRBV5-4 and TRBJ2-1; D may be TRBD1 or TRBD2 (6 bases each). Germline lookup yields CDR1 SGHNT and CDR2 YYREEE (reference sequence). Trimming took off 5 bases at V and 5 bases at J, with 17 bases between the two ends. This CDR3 is built from 15 residues. Here the CDR3 DNA reads TGTGCCAGCAGTCCAGGGGTTCGGGAGAACAATGAGCAGTTCTTC. As protein: CASSPGVRENNEQFF.

The chain joins TRBV18 to TRBJ2-5; D is perhaps TRBD2 (6 bases). CDR3 size: 13 residues. CDR1 and CDR2 from the germline V gene are KGHSH and LQKENI. With 11 bases removed from V and 1 base from J, the gap between germline ends came to 14 bases. The CDR3 DNA is TGTGCCGGAAGTCCGACTAGCCAAGAGACCCAGTACTTC. Its translation is CAGSPTSQETQYF.

The chain employs TRBV9 and TRBJ1-3; no firm D call. V lost 0 bases, J lost 2 bases, and 9 bases lay in between. Germline V CDR1 and CDR2: SGDLS, YYNGEE. This CDR3 spans 15 amino acids. The CDR3 here is CASSVGNRAGNTIYF. The CDR3 nucleotides read TGTGCCAGCAGCGTAGGAAATAGGGCTGGAAACACCATATATTTT.

This chain connects TRBV5-1 to TRBJ1-2, with D perhaps matching TRBD1 (6 bases). This CDR3 region has 15 residues. Germline CDR1 is SGHRS and CDR2 is YFSETQ. V lost 0 bases and J lost 7, with 16 bases in between. The CDR3 loop is CASSLVSAGVGGYTF. In DNA, the CDR3 is TGCGCCAGCAGCTTGGTCTCGGCAGGGGTGGGTGGCTACACCTTC. Filled out from reference TRBV5-1 and TRBJ1-2, the complete variable domain reads KAGVTQTPRYLIKTRGQQVTLSCSPISGHRSVSWYQQTPGQGLQFLFEYFSETQRNKGNFPGRFSGRQFSNSRSEMNVSTLELGDSALYLCASSLVSAGVGGYTFGSGTRLTVV.

The chain employs TRBV4-3 and TRBJ2-7; 10 positions agree with TRBD1. The CDR3 spans 16 residues. V was clipped by 0 bases and J by 3 bases; unmatched bases: 5. Germline CDR1 LGHNA, CDR2 YSLEER. CDR3 region: CASSQDTRTGGYEQYF. CDR3 coding DNA: TGCGCCAGCAGCCAAGATACTCGGACAGGGGGCTACGAGCAGTACTTC.

V is TRBV23-1 and J is TRBJ2-1; 9 bases are shared with TRBD2. TRBV23-1 is given ORF status, its function remaining uncertain. The CDR3 covers 18 residues. With V trimmed by 0 bases and J by 7 bases, 13 bases remained unmatched. DNA of the CDR3: TGCGCCAGCAGTCAATCGGGTACTAGCGGGTCCCTTAAGAATGAGCAGTTCTTC. Amino acids: CASSQSGTSGSLKNEQFF.

This clone has a single count. The chain joins TRBV18 to TRBJ2-1, with a possible D match to TRBD2 (5 bases). The CDR3 has 13 residues. Germline loops: CDR1 KGHSH, CDR2 LQKENI. V was pared by 2 bases and J by 5 bases, with 7 bases between. CDR3 DNA sequence: TGTGCCAGCTCACCATTGACTAACAATGAGCAGTTCTTC. Translating gives CASSPLTNNEQFF. The whole variable domain, filled in from reference TRBV18 and TRBJ2-1, reads NAGVMQNPRHLVRRRGQEARLRCSPMKGHSHVYWYRQLPEEGLKFMVYLQKENIIDESGMPKERFSAEFPKEGPSILRIQQVVRGDSAAYFCASSPLTNNEQFFGPGTRLTVL.

This sequence joins TRBV6-1 and TRBJ1-3; unclear D gene. The CDR3 sequence is 14 residues long. V lost 6 bases and J 0 bases, leaving 9 bases between the germline ends. Germline CDR1 MNHNS, CDR2 SASEGT. This chain's CDR3 is CASRATSSGNTIYF. CDR3 bases: TGTGCCAGCAGGGCGACCTCCTCTGGAAACACCATATATTTT.

Only one count was recorded for this clone. This sample also contains other DNA sequences that code for the same CDR3. The chain joins TRBV4-3 to TRBJ2-7; 11 nucleotides line up with TRBD2. Germline V CDR1 and CDR2: LGHNA, YSLEER. The CDR3 runs 15 residues. The V gene end was trimmed by 2 bases and the J gene end by 4 bases; junction bases not matched to a gene: 4. The CDR3 DNA reads TGCGCCAGCAGCCAATTAGCGGGAGGGCCTTACGAGCAGTACTTC. Translating gives CASSQLAGGPYEQYF.

The count of this clone is one. The rearrangement joins TRBV15 to TRBJ2-7, with 8 positions matching TRBD2. This CDR3 has 17 residues. After removal of 0 bases from V and 1 base from J, the junction contained 8 bases not matched to a gene. In germline, CDR1 is LNHNV, CDR2 YYDKDF (reference sequence). The CDR3 sequence: CATSRDLSVAGSYEQYF. The CDR3 DNA sequence: TGTGCCACCAGCAGAGATTTGTCGGTAGCGGGGTCCTACGAGCAGTACTTC.

V and J are TRBV10-3 and TRBJ2-7, with TRBD2 matching 9 bases. Germline trimming cut 10 bases from V and 3 bases from J; bases unmatched to any gene: 7. The CDR3 consists of 13 residues. Germline lookup yields CDR1 ENHRY and CDR2 SYGVKD. CDR3 DNA sequence: TGTGCCACGGGACTAGCAGAAGTCTACGAGCAGTACTTC. Residues: CATGLAEVYEQYF.